This T cell receptor beta chain is drawn from a study of cytomegalovirus exposure and HLA in healthy donors. Study context: A later analysis reported the roughly 120 validation repertoires used the same platform as the approximately 670 first-cohort repertoires.

Generated by immunoSEQ multiplex PCR, the TCRdb table keeps only in-frame clones and is missing some. The table lists about 56,000 clones, just over 90% of them singletons. Study-wide results and limits: Most TCR sequences showed up rarely, but some public TCRs showed up in many donors. Subsequent analysis revealed that first-cohort TCR clusters tended to co-occur in the 120 or so validation repertoires.

To note about this clone: Its antigen is unknown.

This CDR3 contains 19 residues. The ends lost 3 bases at V and 5 bases at J; junction bases unmatched: 15. Looked up from germline, CDR1 is ENHRY and CDR2 is SYGVKD. What was sequenced was PBMCs. The chain recombines TRBV10-3 with TRBJ1-5, with TRBD1 identical over 11 bases. This receptor was taken from a man between 18 and 35 years old in good health and CMV-seronegative. CDR3 DNA: TGTGCCATCAGTGACCTTTTGGTTTTGGGGACAGGGGGTTATCAGCCCCAGCATTTT. This sequence encodes CAISDLLVLGTGGYQPQHF.